The 8 T cell receptor beta chains listed next were all sequenced from one sample in a study of T cell changes during pregnancy in multiple sclerosis. Using immunoSEQ multiplex PCR, the repertoire was profiled, and TCRdb retains in-frame clones only, with some absent. The sample carries roughly 68,000 clones, about 91% recorded once. Source: peripheral blood, taken in the second trimester of pregnancy. Source of these receptors: a female donor in good health, enrolled as a control in a pregnancy study.

The V gene is TRBV5-1, the J gene TRBJ2-1, with D unresolved. The CDR3 consists of 12 residues. V was trimmed by 1 base and J by 6 bases, leaving 5 bases between them. Germline V gene data show CDR1 as SGHRS and CDR2 as YFSETQ. CDR3 sequence reads: CASSLNGNEQFF. In nucleotides, the CDR3 is TGCGCCAGCAGCTTGAACGGCAATGAGCAGTTCTTC.

In its sample, this clone was seen a few times. The chain joins TRBV7-8 to TRBJ1-1; TRBD1 is a possible D gene (5 bases). This CDR3 is built from 13 residues. Germline CDR1 reads SGHVS; CDR2 reads FQNEAQ. V was cut by 5 bases and J by 6 bases, with 13 bases left in between. The CDR3 sequence: CASSLVGRSEAFF. In DNA form, the CDR3 reads TGTGCCAGCAGCCTAGTGGGGCGATCTGAAGCTTTCTTT. Drawing the rest from reference TRBV7-8 and TRBJ1-1, the complete variable domain is GAGVSQSPRYKVAKRGQDVALRCDPISGHVSLFWYQQALGQGPEFLTYFQNEAQLDKSGLPSDRFFAERPEGSVSTLKIQRTQQEDSAVYLCASSLVGRSEAFFGQGTRLTVV.

The V call is TRBV5-1, the J call TRBJ2-3; maybe TRBD2 (6 bases). V lost 7 bases, J lost 4 bases, and 19 bases lay in between. The CDR3 sequence is 15 residues long. CDR1 and CDR2 (germline): SGHRS, YFSETQ. CDR3 in DNA: TGCGCCAGCCACCAGTCACCGGGAGTACCAGATACGCAGTATTTT. Protein sequence: CASHQSPGVPDTQYF.

The chain carries TRBV7-6 and TRBJ2-7, with 12 bases matching TRBD2. Germline assignment: CDR1 SGHVS and CDR2 FNYEAQ. Trimming took 5 bases from V and 7 from J; bases not matched to a gene: 12. CDR3 length: 16 residues. The CDR3 nucleotides read TGTGCCAGCAGCCCCCGGACTAGCGGGGCCTTCTGGGAGCAGTACTTC. Translating gives CASSPRTSGAFWEQYF.

The table lists this clone with a few counts. The chain links TRBV4-2 to TRBJ1-1; D not resolved. Trimming stripped 3 bases from V and 6 bases from J, with 11 bases between. This CDR3 spans 13 amino acids. Germline CDR1 is LGHNA and CDR2 is YNFKEQ. As DNA, the CDR3 is TGTGCCAGCAGCCAGGTTGCGGGATCTGAAGCTTTCTTT. This codes for CASSQVAGSEAFF.

This chain uses TRBV7-5 with TRBJ2-7; the table's D gene call, TRBD2, was not cross checked with the DNA. TRBV7-5 is labeled a pseudogene. The CDR3 has 15 residues. CDR3 sequence reads: CARSPRTSGSPEQYF. DNA for the CDR3: TGTGCCAGAAGCCCACGGACTAGCGGGAGCCCCGAGCAGTACTTC.

This chain uses TRBV11-3 with TRBJ2-1; 8 bases match TRBD2. Germline CDR1 reads SGHNT; CDR2 reads YENEEA. The V and J ends lost 4 bases and 4 bases, in that order; junction bases with no gene match: 18. This CDR3 has 19 amino acids. The CDR3, as DNA: TGTGCCAGCAGCTCCTCCAGAGCGGGAGTGGGGGGGGGATACAATGAGCAGTTCTTC. It translates to CASSSSRAGVGGGYNEQFF. Full variable domain (remainder filled in from reference TRBV11-3 and TRBJ2-1): EAGVVQSPRYKIIEKKQPVAFWCNPISGHNTLYWYLQNLGQGPELLIRYENEEAVDDSQLPKDRFSAERLKGVDSTLKIQPAELGDSAVYLCASSSSRAGVGGGYNEQFFGPGTRLTVL.

The rearrangement links TRBV6-1 to TRBJ2-3; TRBD2 agrees at 11 bases. Per the germline V gene, CDR1 is MNHNS and CDR2 is SASEGT. The CDR3 sequence is 15 residues long. With V trimmed by 11 bases and J by 2 bases, 9 bases remained unmatched. CDR3 sequence reads: CAGSGTSGLTDTQYF. The CDR3 bases are TGTGCCGGGTCCGGGACTAGCGGTCTCACAGATACGCAGTATTTT.